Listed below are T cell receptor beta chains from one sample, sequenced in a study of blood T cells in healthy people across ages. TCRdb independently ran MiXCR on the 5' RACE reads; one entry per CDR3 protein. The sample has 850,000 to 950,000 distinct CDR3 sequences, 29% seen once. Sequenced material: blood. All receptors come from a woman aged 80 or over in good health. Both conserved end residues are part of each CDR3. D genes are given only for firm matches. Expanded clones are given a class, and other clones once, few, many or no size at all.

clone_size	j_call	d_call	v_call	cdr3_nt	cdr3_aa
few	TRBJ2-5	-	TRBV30	TGTGCCTGGAGCCGGGACACCCAAGAGACCCAGTACTTC	CAWSRDTQETQYF
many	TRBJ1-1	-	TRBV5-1	TGCGCCAGCAGCCCGGACGGCCGCACTGAAGCTTTCTTT	CASSPDGRTEAFF
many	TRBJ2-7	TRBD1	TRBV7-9	TGTGCCAGCCACCGGGACAGCTCCTACGAGCAGTACTTC	CASHRDSSYEQYF
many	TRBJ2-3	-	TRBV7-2	TGTGCCAGCAGCTTAGCGGTTAGGAATCGCGATACGCAGTATTTT	CASSLAVRNRDTQYF
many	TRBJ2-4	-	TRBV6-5	TGTGCCAGCAGTTACTCGCCGGCCAACATTCAGTACTTC	CASSYSPANIQYF
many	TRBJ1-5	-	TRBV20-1	TGCAGTGCTAGGAGAGGTGGTGGCTTATACAATCAGCCCCAGCATTTT	CSARRGGGLYNQPQHF
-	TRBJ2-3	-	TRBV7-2	TGTGCCAGCAGCGGACTACGTCTGAACGATACGCAGTATTTT	CASSGLRLNDTQYF
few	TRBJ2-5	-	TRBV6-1	TGTGCCAGCAGTGATTCCCTTAGGGGGACCCAGTACTTC	CASSDSLRGTQYF
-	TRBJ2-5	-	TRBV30	TGTGCCTGGAGTAAGGGGGGGGCAGGGAAGTACTTC	CAWSKGGAGKYF
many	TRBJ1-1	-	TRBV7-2	TGTGCCAGCAGCCCCGGACAGACCAACACTGAAGCTTTCTTT	CASSPGQTNTEAFF
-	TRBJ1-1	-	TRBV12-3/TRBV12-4	TGTGCCAGCGCCTCGGGAGGATTGAACACTGAAGCTTTCTTT	CASASGGLNTEAFF
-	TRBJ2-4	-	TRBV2	TGTGCCAGCAGTGAAGCGCTTGGGCAGAGAGGGTCCAAAAACATTCAGTACTTC	CASSEALGQRGSKNIQYF
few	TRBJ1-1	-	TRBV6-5	TGTGCCAGCAGTCGCTTAGGGGGGAACACTGAAGCTTTCTTT	CASSRLGGNTEAFF
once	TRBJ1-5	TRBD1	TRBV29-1	TGCAGCGTGGTGGACAGGGGCGGAAGACAGCCCCAGCATTTT	CSVVDRGGRQPQHF
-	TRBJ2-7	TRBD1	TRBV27	TGTGCCAGCAGGGGACAGGGAGTAACCTACGAGCAGTACTTC	CASRGQGVTYEQYF
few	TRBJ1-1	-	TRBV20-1	TGCAGTGCCCCCCCAGTGTTAGGTCGGACTGAAGCTTTCTTT	CSAPPVLGRTEAFF
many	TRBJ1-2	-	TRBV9	TGTGCCAGCAGCGTAGATCTCAGATCTAACTATGGCTACACCTTC	CASSVDLRSNYGYTF
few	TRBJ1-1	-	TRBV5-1	TGCGCCAGCAGCTTGGCCGGCGGGGTTATGGTAAACACTGAAGCTTTCTTT	CASSLAGGVMVNTEAFF
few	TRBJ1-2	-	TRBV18	TGTGCCAGCTCACCAAGGTCAGCGCCAGGGGCTAACTATGGCTACACCTTC	CASSPRSAPGANYGYTF
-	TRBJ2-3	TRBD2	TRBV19	TGTGCCAGTAGGGCGGGGGACCTGACAGATACGCAGTATTTT	CASRAGDLTDTQYF
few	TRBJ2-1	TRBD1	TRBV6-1	TGTGCCGGACGGACAGGGGGTTCCTACAATGAGCAGTTCTTC	CAGRTGGSYNEQFF
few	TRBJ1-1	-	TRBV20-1	TGCAGTGCCAAATCTGGAGTGAACACTGAAGCTTTCTTT	CSAKSGVNTEAFF
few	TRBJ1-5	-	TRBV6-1	TGTGCCAGCACCAGACAGCCTAATCAGCCCCAGCATTTT	CASTRQPNQPQHF
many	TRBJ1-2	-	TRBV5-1	TGCGCCAGCAGCCCTGGTACAGACACCTATGGCTACACCTTC	CASSPGTDTYGYTF
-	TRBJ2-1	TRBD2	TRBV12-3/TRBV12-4	TGTGCCAGCAGCCGAGGACTAGCGGTTTACAATGAGCAGTTCTTC	CASSRGLAVYNEQFF
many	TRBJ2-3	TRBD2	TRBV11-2	TGTGCCAGCAGCGTTCCCCTAGGCGGGGGGGTTGGAGATACGCAGTATTTT	CASSVPLGGGVGDTQYF
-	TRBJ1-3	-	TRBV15	TGTGCCACCAGTGTAGGGAGCTCTGGAAACACCATATATTTT	CATSVGSSGNTIYF
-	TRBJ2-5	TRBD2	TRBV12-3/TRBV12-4	TGTGCCAGCAGCCCCCCCAAGCGGGGGGTAAATGAGCAGTACTTC	CASSPPKRGVNEQYF
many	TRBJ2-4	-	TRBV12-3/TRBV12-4	TGTGCCAGCAGCTGGGCAGATTTAGCCAAAAACATTCAGTACTTC	CASSWADLAKNIQYF
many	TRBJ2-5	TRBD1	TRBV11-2	TGTGCCAGCAGAAGAGGGGACAGACAAGAGACCCAGTACTTC	CASRRGDRQETQYF
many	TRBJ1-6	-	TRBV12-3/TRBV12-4	TGTGCCAGCAGCCCAAGGGCCCTGTTGAATTCACCCCTCCACTTT	CASSPRALLNSPLHF
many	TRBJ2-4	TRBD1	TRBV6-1	TGTGCCAGCAGTCACCGGGACAGAGACATTCAGTACTTC	CASSHRDRDIQYF
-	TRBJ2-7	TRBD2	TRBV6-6	TGTGCCAGCAGTACCCGGCCTAGCGGACCCTACGAGCAGTACTTC	CASSTRPSGPYEQYF
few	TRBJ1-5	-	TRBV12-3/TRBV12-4	TGTGCCAGCAGCCCAGTAGTGGGCAGGGGTAAACAGCCCCAGCATTTT	CASSPVVGRGKQPQHF
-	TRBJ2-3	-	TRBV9	TGTGCCAGCAGCGTAGGTGGGGGCCCCATCGGGGATACGCAGTATTTT	CASSVGGGPIGDTQYF
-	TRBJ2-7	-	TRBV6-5	TGTGCCAGCAGTTCGGGACAAAAACCCTACGAGCAGTACTTC	CASSSGQKPYEQYF
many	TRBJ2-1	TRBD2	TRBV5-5	TGTGCCAGCAGCTCACTAGCGGGGAATTACAATGAGCAGTTCTTC	CASSSLAGNYNEQFF
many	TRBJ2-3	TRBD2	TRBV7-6	TGTGCCAGCAGCGGCGGGGGGTTCAGCACAGATACGCAGTATTTT	CASSGGGFSTDTQYF
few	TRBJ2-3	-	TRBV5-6	TGTGCCAGCAGCTTGTGGAGGGCCTCGACAGATACGCAGTATTTT	CASSLWRASTDTQYF
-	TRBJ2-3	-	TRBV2	TGTGCCAGCAGCCCCGTGGGGGATATGCAGTATTTT	CASSPVGDMQYF
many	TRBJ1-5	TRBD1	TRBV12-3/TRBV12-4	TGTGCCAGCAGTTTGGGACAGGGTCCCAATCAGCCCCAGCATTTT	CASSLGQGPNQPQHF
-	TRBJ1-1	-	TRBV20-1	TGCAGTGCTGTCGATACGGGGGACACTGAAGCTTTCTTT	CSAVDTGDTEAFF
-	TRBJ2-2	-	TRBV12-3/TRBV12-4	TGTGCCAGCAGTTACCCGAACGGGGGCGATTTGGGCACCGGGGAGCTGTTTTTT	CASSYPNGGDLGTGELFF
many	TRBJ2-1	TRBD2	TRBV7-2	TGTGCCAGCAGCACTCCGGGACTAGCGGGGTCCTCCTACAATGAGCAGTTCTTC	CASSTPGLAGSSYNEQFF
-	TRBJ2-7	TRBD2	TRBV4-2	TGTGCCAGCAGCCAAGGTGCGGGGGGAGCACGCTACGAGCAGTACTTC	CASSQGAGGARYEQYF
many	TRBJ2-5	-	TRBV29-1	TGCAGCGTGCGGATCTGGGAGACCCAGTACTTC	CSVRIWETQYF
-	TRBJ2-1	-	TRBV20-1	TGCAGTGCTAGAGCTGGAGATGAGCAGTTCTTC	CSARAGDEQFF
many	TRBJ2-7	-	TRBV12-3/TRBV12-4	TGTGCCAGCAGTTTTAGGGGAGTAGGCGCCTACGAGCAGTACTTC	CASSFRGVGAYEQYF
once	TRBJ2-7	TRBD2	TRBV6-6	TGTGCCAGCGTGGGAGCGGGAGGATCCGAGCAGTACTTC	CASVGAGGSEQYF
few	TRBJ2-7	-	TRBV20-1	TGCAGTGCTACTGCCCCTCAACTTACCCTTTACCAGCAGTACTTC	CSATAPQLTLYQQYF
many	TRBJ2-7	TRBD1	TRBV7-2	TGTGCCAGCAGCTTAGCGGTCATCAGGGGGCTCTCCTACGAGCAGTACTTC	CASSLAVIRGLSYEQYF
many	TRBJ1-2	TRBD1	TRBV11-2	TGTGCCAGCAGCCGGGACAGGGCCAACTATGGCTACACCTTC	CASSRDRANYGYTF
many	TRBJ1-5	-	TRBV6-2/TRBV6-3	TGCGCCAGCAGTACGACAGGCAATCAGCCCCAGCATTTT	CASSTTGNQPQHF
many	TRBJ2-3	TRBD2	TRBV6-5	TGTGCCAGCAGTTACTCGCGGCGGGGGGGACGCACAGATACGCAGTATTTT	CASSYSRRGGRTDTQYF
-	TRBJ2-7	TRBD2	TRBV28	TGTGCCAGCAGCCCACTAGCGGGCCCCCAACTCTACGAGCAGTACTTC	CASSPLAGPQLYEQYF